One sample yielded the 30 T cell receptor beta chains listed below, sequenced in a study of beta chain features in type 1 diabetes. Of the isolated RNA, all was reverse transcribed, and so the sequenced material was expressed TCRB transcripts. Sequencing used immunoSEQ multiplex PCR; TCRdb keeps in-frame clones, though not all of them. The sample yields 600,000 to 700,000 clones, 9.5% to 15% seen once. These receptors have no known antigen. General study points: Shorter TCRB CDR3s, moderately but significantly so, marked every one of the four CD4+ subsets in Type 1 diabetes patients.

The specimen sequenced was naive CD4+ T cells from blood. All receptors derive from a man aged 25 to 45 with type 1 diabetes.

CDR3 residues: CASSLRGLGPDTQYF. In DNA, the CDR3 is TGTGCCAGCAGCCTGAGAGGTCTCGGACCGGATACGCAGTATTTT. This chain joins TRBV9 and TRBJ2-3, with D unresolved. Trimming removed 4 bases at V and 6 bases at J, with 18 bases between. CDR3 length equals 15 residues. In germline, CDR1 is SGDLS, CDR2 YYNGEE.

The chain uses TRBV13 and TRBJ2-7; D is ambiguous. V was shortened by 4 bases and J by 3 bases, with 16 bases between the two germline ends. From germline, CDR1 is PRHDT and CDR2 FYEKMQ (reference sequence). The CDR3 consists of 15 residues. The CDR3: CASSSQTRTHYEQYF. CDR3 coding DNA: TGTGCCAGCAGCTCCCAGACAAGAACCCACTACGAGCAGTACTTC.

The chain links TRBV5-1 to TRBJ1-2; a weak D match, TRBD1 (6 bases). Germline lookup yields CDR1 SGHRS and CDR2 YFSETQ. The V gene lost 0 bases and the J gene lost 3 bases, with 6 bases spanning the gap. The CDR3 is 13 amino acids. The CDR3 protein is CASSLGTDYGYTF. As DNA, the CDR3 is TGCGCCAGCAGCTTGGGGACAGACTATGGCTACACCTTC.

J is TRBJ2-1 and V is TRBV13, with 10 bases identical to TRBD2. Per the germline V gene, CDR1 is PRHDT and CDR2 is FYEKMQ (reference sequence). V lost 5 bases, J lost 4 bases, and 11 bases stayed unmatched. The CDR3 length is 17 residues. The CDR3 reads CASSQDMGLATYNEQFF. The CDR3 region has the DNA TGTGCCAGCAGCCAGGACATGGGACTAGCGACTTACAATGAGCAGTTCTTC. The full variable domain, completed using reference TRBV13 and TRBJ2-1, is AAGVIQSPRHLIKEKRETATLKCYPIPRHDTVYWYQQGPGQDPQFLISFYEKMQSDKGSIPDRFSAQQFSDYHSELNMSSLELGDSALYFCASSQDMGLATYNEQFFGPGTRLTVL.

The rearrangement links TRBV7-2 to TRBJ2-3; possible D gene TRBD1, 6 bases. The germline V gene has CDR1 SGHTA and CDR2 FQGNSA. Trimming removed 5 bases at V and 6 bases at J, with 21 bases between. This CDR3 comprises 16 residues. The CDR3 region is CASSPSRGRGPDTQYF. DNA of the CDR3: TGTGCCAGCAGCCCGTCGAGGGGCAGGGGCCCGGATACGCAGTATTTT.

This clone has more than one count but fewer than ten. The chain combines TRBV5-4 with TRBJ2-7; D uncertain. Trimming removed 1 base from V and 2 bases from J, with 13 bases in between. CDR1 SGHNT and CDR2 YYREEE come from the germline V gene (reference sequence). The CDR3 extends over 15 amino acids. The CDR3 sequence: CASSLLEGGTYEQYF. The CDR3 coding sequence is TGTGCCAGCAGCTTGTTAGAAGGCGGAACCTACGAGCAGTACTTC. The full variable domain, completed using reference TRBV5-4 and TRBJ2-7, is ETGVTQSPTHLIKTRGQQVTLRCSSQSGHNTVSWYQQALGQGPQFIFQYYREEENGRGNFPPRFSGLQFPNYSSELNVNALELDDSALYLCASSLLEGGTYEQYFGPGTRLTVT.

The V and J genes are TRBV6-6 and TRBJ1-5, with TRBD1 as a possible D gene (6 bases). V was pared by 6 bases and J by 2 bases, with 11 bases between. The CDR3 covers 14 residues. CDR1 and CDR2 (germline): MNHNY, SVGAGI (reference sequence). Here the CDR3 DNA reads TGTGCCAGCAGACAGGGCGGTGGCAATCAGCCCCAGCATTTT. Translation gives CASRQGGGNQPQHF.

This clone was found a few times. The rearrangement uses TRBV19 and TRBJ1-2; 7 bases line up with TRBD1. The CDR3 is 13 amino acids. CDR1 and CDR2 (germline): LNHDA, SQIVND (reference sequence). Losses at the gene ends were 8 bases for V and 5 bases for J; bases not matched to a gene: 8. The CDR3 nucleotides read TGTGCCAGTTATAAACAGGGGAGGTATGGCTACACCTTC. It is translated as CASYKQGRYGYTF.

The chain combines TRBV29-1 with TRBJ1-1; 11 nucleotides agree with TRBD1. V lost 7 bases to trimming and J lost 4 bases; unmatched junction nucleotides: 8. Germline CDR1 SQVTM, CDR2 ANQGSEA. This CDR3 comprises 14 residues. The CDR3 loop reads CSASPGTGGTEAFF. CDR3 nucleotide sequence: TGCAGCGCCTCTCCCGGGACAGGGGGCACTGAAGCTTTCTTT.

J is TRBJ1-1 and V is TRBV5-4, with a possible D match to TRBD1 (5 bases). V was shortened by 3 bases and J by 4 bases, with 19 bases between the two germline ends. This CDR3 has 16 amino acids. Germline V CDR1 and CDR2: SGHNT, YYREEE (reference sequence). The DNA for the CDR3 is TGTGCCAGCAGCTCTCCAGGGCCCCCGGGCGGCACTGAAGCTTTCTTT. This codes for CASSSPGPPGGTEAFF. The entire variable domain, with the rest obtained from reference TRBV5-4 and TRBJ1-1, is as follows: ETGVTQSPTHLIKTRGQQVTLRCSSQSGHNTVSWYQQALGQGPQFIFQYYREEENGRGNFPPRFSGLQFPNYSSELNVNALELDDSALYLCASSSPGPPGGTEAFFGQGTRLTVV.

This clone was observed a few times. The chain carries TRBV25-1 and TRBJ1-1, with no clear D. V was trimmed by 0 bases and J by 6 bases, leaving 17 bases between them. Germline V gene sequence: CDR1 MGHDK, CDR2 SYGVNS. The CDR3 is 16 amino acids. CDR3 DNA sequence: TGTGCCAGCAGTGAATATAACGTCGGCGGGAGGGCTGAAGCTTTCTTT. Its protein product is CASSEYNVGGRAEAFF.

This clone was seen a few times. The chain uses TRBV14 and TRBJ1-6, with D possibly being TRBD1 (6 bases). The CDR3 consists of 16 residues. The V gene's germline CDR1 is SGHDN and CDR2 FVKESK. The V and J ends lost 1 base and 4 bases respectively, with 11 bases between them. CDR3: CASSQVPGVYNSPLHF. The DNA of the CDR3 is TGTGCCAGCAGCCAAGTACCAGGGGTTTATAATTCACCCCTCCACTTT.

This sequence joins TRBV7-2 and TRBJ1-1, with 7 bases fitting TRBD1. V trimming: 5 bases; J trimming: 7 bases; junction bases outside the gene matches: 13. The CDR3 totals 15 residues. Per germline, CDR1 SGHTA and CDR2 FQGNSA. The CDR3 DNA reads as TGTGCCAGCAGCGGTATCAGGGGGGCAGATTATGAAGCTTTCTTT. It specifies CASSGIRGADYEAFF.

There are a few counts of this clone. The chain combines TRBV7-3 with TRBJ2-5; unclear D gene. This CDR3 has 13 residues. The V end was cut by 1 base, the J end by 4 bases, with 7 bases between. Germline CDR1 reads SGHTA; CDR2 reads FQGTGA. The chain's CDR3 is CASSLSTGETQYF. The CDR3 DNA reads as TGTGCCAGCAGCTTAAGCACTGGAGAGACCCAGTACTTC. Variable domain in full (rest from reference TRBV7-3 and TRBJ2-5): GAGVSQTPSNKVTEKGKYVELRCDPISGHTALYWYRQSLGQGPEFLIYFQGTGAADDSGLPNDRFFAVRPEGSVSTLKIQRTERGDSAVYLCASSLSTGETQYFGPGTRLLVL.

The chain combines TRBV18 with TRBJ2-3, with a tentative D call TRBD2 (6 bases). The CDR3 contains 14 residues. Trimming shortened V by 4 bases and J by 2 bases, and 10 bases separated the two germline ends. The germline CDR1 and CDR2 sequences are KGHSH and LQKENI. CDR3 sequence: CASSRAGNTDTQYF. CDR3 coding DNA: TGTGCCAGCTCACGGGCGGGGAACACAGATACGCAGTATTTT.

The chain combines TRBV7-9 with TRBJ1-5, with D possibly TRBD1 on 5 matching bases. The CDR3 consists of 16 residues. Trimming pared 5 bases from V and 3 bases from J, leaving 17 bases between. CDR1 and CDR2 from the germline V gene are SEHNR and FQNEAQ (reference sequence). The CDR3 is CASSLAGRGSNQPQHF. The DNA of the CDR3 is TGTGCCAGCAGCCTCGCCGGACGGGGGTCCAATCAGCCCCAGCATTTT.

In its sample, this clone was seen a few times. The rearrangement uses TRBV7-9 and TRBJ2-1; perhaps TRBD1 as D (5 bases). Germline V lookup: CDR1 SEHNR, CDR2 FQNEAQ (reference sequence). The CDR3 spans 15 residues. The ends were cut back, 5 bases at V and 1 base at J, with 12 bases in the middle. CDR3 in amino acids: CASSPIQGSYNEQFF. Written as DNA, the CDR3 is TGTGCCAGCAGCCCTATTCAGGGATCCTACAATGAGCAGTTCTTC.

This clone came up a few times. The V call is TRBV5-6, the J call TRBJ1-2, with D perhaps matching TRBD1 (5 bases). CDR3 length: 15 amino acids. Germline V gene sequence: CDR1 SGHDT, CDR2 YYEEEE. The ends were cut back, 1 base at V and 0 bases at J, with 10 bases in the middle. In DNA, the CDR3 is TGTGCCAGCAGCTTGAGGGGTTCGTCTAACTATGGCTACACCTTC. Translated: CASSLRGSSNYGYTF.

V and J are TRBV11-2 and TRBJ2-5; D remains unclear. This CDR3 is 14 amino acids long. Germline values: CDR1 SGHAT, CDR2 FQNNGV. Trimming removed 1 base from V and 4 bases from J, with 10 bases in between. In DNA, the CDR3 is TGTGCCAGCAGCTTAGGTTTCTCTAGAGAGACCCAGTACTTC. This encodes CASSLGFSRETQYF. Complete variable domain (other parts from reference TRBV11-2 and TRBJ2-5): EAGVAQSPRYKIIEKRQSVAFWCNPISGHATLYWYQQILGQGPKLLIQFQNNGVVDDSQLPKDRFSAERLKGVDSTLKIQPAKLEDSAVYLCASSLGFSRETQYFGPGTRLLVL.

V is TRBV2 and J is TRBJ2-2, with TRBD2 matching 10 bases. The CDR3 is made up of 19 amino acids. Per germline, CDR1 SNHLY and CDR2 FYNNEI. V was clipped by 6 bases and J by 0 bases; unmatched bases: 13. The CDR3 DNA follows: TGTGCCAGCAGCTACCCCCGGGGTAGCGGGGGGACGAACACCGGGGAGCTGTTTTTT. As protein: CASSYPRGSGGTNTGELFF.

The V and J genes are TRBV5-1 and TRBJ2-3; D not resolved. Deletions cut 7 bases from V and 0 bases from J, with 18 bases between. Germline V CDR1 and CDR2: SGHRS, YFSETQ. This CDR3 is built from 16 residues. CDR3 nucleotides: TGCGCCAGCGGAAACCAGAACGGAGCTAGCACAGATACGCAGTATTTT. Protein sequence: CASGNQNGASTDTQYF. The full variable domain, in which reference TRBV5-1 and TRBJ2-3 provide the parts outside the CDR3, is KAGVTQTPRYLIKTRGQQVTLSCSPISGHRSVSWYQQTPGQGLQFLFEYFSETQRNKGNFPGRFSGRQFSNSRSEMNVSTLELGDSALYLCASGNQNGASTDTQYFGPGTRLTVL.

This clone was seen a few times. The V call is TRBV29-1, the J call TRBJ2-5, with D possibly matching TRBD1 (7 bases). Germline CDR1 reads SQVTM; CDR2 reads ANQGSEA. V dropped 7 bases and J dropped 5 bases, with 17 bases sitting between them. The CDR3 spans 13 residues. This chain's CDR3 is CSAEPTGRETQYF. The CDR3, as DNA: TGCAGCGCAGAACCGACAGGGAGGGAGACCCAGTACTTC.

This chain links TRBV28 with TRBJ1-5; D perhaps matches TRBD1 (6 bases). Germline lookup yields CDR1 MDHEN and CDR2 SYDVKM. V was cut by 3 bases and J by 0 bases, with 12 bases left in between. The CDR3 is 16 residues long. The DNA of the CDR3 is TGTGCCAGCAGTTTTCCAGGGGCTTATAGCAATCAGCCCCAGCATTTT. It specifies CASSFPGAYSNQPQHF. The whole variable domain, filled in from reference TRBV28 and TRBJ1-5, reads DVKVTQSSRYLVKRTGEKVFLECVQDMDHENMFWYRQDPGLGLRLIYFSYDVKMKEKGDIPEGYSVSREKKERFSLILESASTNQTSMYLCASSFPGAYSNQPQHFGDGTRLSIL.

This clone appeared a few times. The V and J genes are TRBV7-9 and TRBJ2-7; D gene ambiguous. From germline, CDR1 is SEHNR and CDR2 FQNEAQ (reference sequence). Trimming took 6 bases from V and 1 from J, leaving 13 bases between them. The CDR3 extends over 14 amino acids. The CDR3 spells CASSLQRTSYEQYF. In DNA form, the CDR3 reads TGTGCCAGCAGTTTACAAAGAACTTCCTACGAGCAGTACTTC.

This clone is a singleton in its sample. The chain combines TRBV7-9 with TRBJ2-7, with TRBD2 as a possible D gene (5 bases). The CDR3 is made up of 14 amino acids. Looked up from germline, CDR1 is SEHNR and CDR2 is FQNEAQ (reference sequence). V shed 5 bases and J shed 2 bases, with 13 bases lying between them. CDR3 residues: CASSRDVIAYEQYF. The CDR3 coding sequence is TGTGCCAGCAGCCGGGATGTCATCGCCTACGAGCAGTACTTC.

The table lists this clone with a count of one. The rearrangement uses TRBV2 and TRBJ2-3, with a tentative D call TRBD1 (6 bases). This CDR3 comprises 15 residues. Trimming left V 6 bases short and J 0 bases short, with 13 bases between. Germline CDR1 and CDR2: SNHLY and FYNNEI. The CDR3 DNA sequence: TGTGCCAGCAGACCCCCTGACAGGAGCACAGATACGCAGTATTTT. It specifies CASRPPDRSTDTQYF.

The J gene is TRBJ2-7, the V gene TRBV30; unclear D gene. Germline loops: CDR1 GTSNPN, CDR2 SVGIG (reference sequence). The CDR3 totals 13 residues. V was shortened by 0 bases and J by 2 bases, with 8 bases between the two germline ends. The CDR3: CAWSVPGAYEQYF. Here the CDR3 DNA reads TGTGCCTGGAGTGTACCCGGAGCCTACGAGCAGTACTTC. Complete variable domain (other parts from reference TRBV30 and TRBJ2-7): SQTIHQWPATLVQPVGSPLSLECTVEGTSNPNLYWYRQAAGRGLQLLFYSVGIGQISSEVPQNLSASRPQDRQFILSSKKLLLSDSGFYLCAWSVPGAYEQYFGPGTRLTVT.

This clone was picked up a small number of times. CDR3 in DNA: TGTGCCAGCAATCCGGGACCCCAAAGCTATGGCTACACCTTC. Amino acids: CASNPGPQSYGYTF. The V and J genes are TRBV2 and TRBJ1-2, with D perhaps TRBD1 (5 bases). V lost 7 bases to trimming and J lost 4 bases, with 16 bases between them. This CDR3 comprises 14 residues. Per germline, CDR1 SNHLY and CDR2 FYNNEI.

This clone has just a few counts. The J gene is TRBJ2-5, the V gene TRBV4-3; TRBD2 might be the D (7 bases). The CDR3 loop spans 15 amino acids. V shed 0 bases and J shed 4 bases, with 12 bases lying between them. Per the germline V gene, CDR1 is LGHNA and CDR2 is YSLEER. The CDR3 spells CASSQDGRGGETQYF. The CDR3 bases are TGCGCCAGCAGCCAAGATGGAAGGGGGGGAGAGACCCAGTACTTC.

This clone was detected a few times. The chain uses TRBV7-9 and TRBJ2-3, with D perhaps TRBD1 (6 bases). The germline V and J ends were trimmed by 8 bases and 3 bases, with 18 bases remaining between them. This CDR3 comprises 15 residues. CDR1 and CDR2 (germline): SEHNR, FQNEAQ (reference sequence). CDR3 DNA sequence: TGTGCCAGCCACAGGGCTCAATCCACAACAGATACGCAGTATTTT. Encoded protein: CASHRAQSTTDTQYF. Variable domain in full (rest from reference TRBV7-9 and TRBJ2-3): DTGVSQNPRHKITKRGQNVTFRCDPISEHNRLYWYRQTLGQGPEFLTYFQNEAQLEKSRLLSDRFSAERPKGSFSTLEIQRTEQGDSAMYLCASHRAQSTTDTQYFGPGTRLTVL.